This is a list of T cell receptor beta chains from one sample in a study of T cell responses to AZD1222 COVID-19 vaccine. Measured with immunoSEQ multiplex PCR; TCRdb has only the in-frame clones, and not every one. The data hold about 120,000 clones, with over 80% observed a single time. This specimen was peripheral blood, taken on day 0 of AZD1222 vaccination. These receptors originate from an adult in good health. The CDR3 runs from the conserved cysteine through the conserved F or W. Fields, in order: clone size, V gene, D gene, J gene, CDR3 protein, CDR3 DNA. D genes are given only for firm matches. Some rows mark clone size as missing; the rest say once, few, many or name a class of expanded clone.

>NA|TRBV2|NA|TRBJ1-2
CASRPGGRGYTF
TGTGCCAGCAGACCCGGGGGCAGAGGCTACACCTTC
>NA|TRBV12-1|NA|TRBJ2-3
CASSSWGRTDTQYF
TGTGCCAGCAGCTCATGGGGCCGCACAGATACGCAGTATTTT
>NA|TRBV19|NA|TRBJ1-1
CASRGNTEAFF
TGTGCCAGTAGGGGGAACACTGAAGCTTTCTTT
>NA|TRBV5-5|NA|TRBJ1-2
CASSSPGNGGYTF
TGTGCCAGCAGCTCTCCGGGAAATGGAGGCTACACCTTC
>NA|TRBV2|NA|TRBJ1-3
CATQGSSGNTIYF
TGTGCCACACAGGGAAGCTCTGGAAACACCATATATTTT
>NA|TRBV10-2|NA|TRBJ2-2
CASSDESWELFF
TGCGCCAGCAGTGATGAGTCGTGGGAGCTGTTTTTT
>NA|TRBV19|TRBD2|TRBJ2-3
CASSMRLAGGPTDTQYF
TGTGCCAGTAGTATGCGTCTAGCGGGAGGGCCCACAGATACGCAGTATTTT
>NA|TRBV6-1|TRBD1|TRBJ1-2
CASSEWRRTGGYTF
TGTGCCAGCAGTGAATGGCGCAGGACAGGTGGCTACACCTTC
>NA|TRBV4-2|NA|TRBJ1-2
CASSPGGAQGFYGYTF
TGTGCCAGCAGCCCAGGCGGCGCACAGGGATTCTATGGCTACACCTTC
>few|TRBV19|NA|TRBJ2-2
CASSYPGAGELFF
TGTGCCAGTAGTTATCCAGGGGCCGGGGAGCTGTTTTTT
>NA|TRBV6-4|TRBD2|TRBJ2-1
CASSERAGVANEQFF
TGTGCCAGCAGTGAACGAGCGGGAGTAGCCAATGAGCAGTTCTTC
>once|TRBV19|TRBD1|TRBJ1-5
CASSPDRGGNQPQHF
TGTGCCAGTAGCCCGGACAGGGGAGGCAATCAGCCCCAGCATTTT
>NA|TRBV19|TRBD1|TRBJ2-7
CASSPAGTEGYEQYF
TGTGCCAGTAGTCCGGCCGGGACAGAGGGCTACGAGCAGTACTTC
>NA|TRBV3-1/TRBV3-2|TRBD1|TRBJ2-7
CASSPSNRGPYEQYF
TGTGCCAGCAGCCCCTCAAACAGGGGGCCCTACGAGCAGTACTTC
>NA|TRBV18|NA|TRBJ1-2
CASSPRSGGAHYGYTF
TGTGCCAGCTCGCCAAGGTCTGGGGGGGCTCACTATGGCTACACCTTC
>NA|TRBV7-9|NA|TRBJ1-6
CASSLFGDDGSPLHF
TGTGCCAGCAGCTTATTCGGGGACGATGGTTCACCCCTCCACTTT
>once|TRBV19|TRBD1|TRBJ1-2
CASTLDRGYSYGYTF
TGTGCCAGTACCCTCGACAGGGGTTACAGCTATGGCTACACCTTC
>NA|TRBV7-9|NA|TRBJ1-5
CASSPPGWNQPQHF
TGTGCCAGCAGCCCACCAGGGTGGAATCAGCCCCAGCATTTT
>NA|TRBV2|NA|TRBJ1-1
CASSEGPGTEAFF
TGTGCCAGCAGTGAGGGGCCGGGCACTGAAGCTTTCTTT
>NA|TRBV5-1|TRBD2|TRBJ2-1
CASSWGRADEQFF
TGCGCCAGCAGCTGGGGGAGGGCCGATGAGCAGTTCTTC
>NA|TRBV28|NA|TRBJ1-6
CASLLGGSRSPLHF
TGTGCCAGCCTATTAGGGGGTAGTAGGTCACCCCTCCACTTT
>NA|TRBV27|NA|TRBJ1-2
CASSPWTAANGYTF
TGTGCCAGCAGTCCCTGGACAGCAGCAAATGGCTACACCTTC
>NA|TRBV4-2|NA|TRBJ2-7
CASSQVGTGPYEQYF
TGTGCCAGCAGCCAAGTTGGGACTGGACCCTACGAGCAGTACTTC
>NA|TRBV6-5|NA|TRBJ1-1
CASSYSGSEAFF
TGTGCCAGCAGTTACTCTGGGTCTGAAGCTTTCTTT